The TCR beta chain described here comes from a study of graft-versus-host responses after intestinal transplantation. Study-level information: Each transplant was multivisceral, liver-intestinal, or isolated intestinal. Study-wide findings and caveats: Individuals who had graft-donor T cell macrochimerism had allografts that showed high graft-versus-host to host-versus-graft clonal ratios. Detection of GvH clones occurred in recipient marrow, and some had their first appearance in ileum or blood.

The CDR3 has 15 amino acids. Germline lookup yields CDR1 SGHNT and CDR2 YENEEA. V was clipped by 1 base and J by 4 bases, with 10 bases between them. Remarks on this clone: Its antigen is as yet unknown.

Using immunoSEQ multiplex PCR, the repertoire was profiled, and TCRdb retains in-frame clones only, with some absent. Here the sample spans about 26,000 clones, around 76% being singletons. The origin of this receptor is a human donor who received an intestinal transplant. The genes are TRBV11-3 and TRBJ2-2; perhaps TRBD1 as D (6 bases). The sample consisted of unstimulated CD4+ T cells sorted from spleen or lymph node cells, taken before intestinal transplant. This CDR3 is CASSLAGATTGELFF. The CDR3 nucleotides are TGTGCCAGCAGCTTAGCAGGGGCGACCACCGGGGAGCTGTTTTTT.